Below, 11 T cell receptor beta chains from the same sample are listed, as sequenced in a study of post-analysis software for immune sequencing data. Findings and limits, study-wide: The five TRBV segments detected at higher frequency in patients than in controls included TRBV5-6, TRBV5-1 and TRBV20-1.

These TCRs' antigens remain unknown. TCR beta cDNA libraries had unique molecular identifiers. TCRdb reprocessed the PCR reads with MiXCR, giving one entry per CDR3 protein. The sample holds approximately 350,000 distinct CDR3 sequences, approximately 38% seen once. Sequencing was done on a sample of blood. The receptor set was obtained from a girl between 10 and 17 years old with multiple sclerosis.

This clonotype was recorded a few times. The chain uses TRBV5-1 and TRBJ1-6; a weak D match, TRBD1 (6 bases). The CDR3 spans 15 residues. V shed 4 bases and J shed 6 bases, with 14 bases lying between them. Per germline, CDR1 SGHRS and CDR2 YFSETQ. The CDR3 protein is CASSPAGASNSPLHF. The CDR3 DNA reads TGCGCCAGCAGCCCCGCGGGGGCGAGTAATTCACCCCTCCACTTT.

The V and J genes are TRBV5-1 and TRBJ1-4; maybe TRBD1 (6 bases). V dropped 0 bases and J dropped 3 bases, with 12 bases sitting between them. The CDR3 runs to 16 residues. Per germline, CDR1 SGHRS and CDR2 YFSETQ. CDR3 sequence reads: CASSLGTGPPNEKLFF. The CDR3, as DNA: TGCGCCAGCAGCTTGGGTACAGGGCCGCCTAATGAAAAACTGTTTTTT. The full variable domain, rest sourced from reference TRBV5-1 and TRBJ1-4, is KAGVTQTPRYLIKTRGQQVTLSCSPISGHRSVSWYQQTPGQGLQFLFEYFSETQRNKGNFPGRFSGRQFSNSRSEMNVSTLELGDSALYLCASSLGTGPPNEKLFFGSGTQLSVL.

This clonotype came up a few times. The V gene is TRBV12-3 or TRBV12-4, the J gene TRBJ2-1; 10 bases map to TRBD2. There are 14 residues in the CDR3. V was pared by 7 bases and J by 8 bases, with 8 bases of the junction left unmatched. CDR3: CASISGGLGDEQFF. Written as DNA, the CDR3 is TGTGCCAGCATTAGCGGGGGGCTAGGCGATGAGCAGTTCTTC.

Here the CDR3 DNA reads TGTGCCAGCAGTACCGGGGACAGCTCCAATTCACCCCTCCACTTT. Protein: CASSTGDSSNSPLHF. The rearrangement uses TRBV12-3 or TRBV12-4 and TRBJ1-6, with 7 bases lining up with TRBD1. V trimming: 5 bases; J trimming: 7 bases; junction bases outside the gene matches: 8. The CDR3 is 15 residues long.

This clonotype showed up just a few times. A much larger clonotype is one base distant, so this may be a read error. The chain uses TRBV11-2 and TRBJ2-4; D is ambiguous. This CDR3 comprises 14 residues. CDR1 is SGHAT, CDR2 FQNNGV, per germline. The chain's CDR3 is CTSMDSDAKNIQYF. The CDR3 nucleotides read TGTACCAGCATGGATAGTGACGCCAAAAACATTCAGTACTTC.

The J gene is TRBJ2-7, the V gene TRBV14; D call uncertain. CDR1 and CDR2 from the germline V gene are SGHDN and FVKESK. V was cut by 1 base and J by 4 bases, with 5 bases left in between. This CDR3 spans 12 amino acids. CDR3: CASSQVWYEQYF. The CDR3 nucleotides are TGTGCCAGCAGCCAAGTATGGTACGAGCAGTACTTC.

The V call is TRBV7-9, the J call TRBJ2-3, with D hard to call. The CDR3 runs 13 residues. V was clipped by 3 bases and J by 3 bases, with 7 bases between them. CDR1 and CDR2 from the germline V gene are SEHNR and FQNEAQ (reference sequence). CDR3 protein: CASSLFATDTQYF. Here the CDR3 DNA reads TGTGCCAGCAGCTTGTTCGCTACAGATACGCAGTATTTT.

The rearrangement links TRBV7-9 to TRBJ1-5; D uncertain. The germline V and J ends were trimmed by 0 bases and 3 bases, with 6 bases remaining between them. CDR1 and CDR2 from the germline V gene are SEHNR and FQNEAQ (reference sequence). This CDR3 contains 14 residues. Written as DNA, the CDR3 is TGTGCCAGCAGCTTAGCGGGTCCCAATCAGCCCCAGCATTTT. This sequence encodes CASSLAGPNQPQHF.

CDR3 coding DNA: TGTGCCAGCAGTTCGACAGGGTTGAACACTGAAGCTTTCTTT. Its translation is CASSSTGLNTEAFF. The chain carries TRBV6-2 or TRBV6-3 and TRBJ1-1; 7 bases align to TRBD1. V trimming: 4 bases; J trimming: 0 bases; junction bases outside the gene matches: 2. Germline V lookup: CDR1 MNHEY, CDR2 SVGEGT. This CDR3 has 14 amino acids.

This clonotype was seen a handful of times. This chain uses TRBV4-1 with TRBJ2-3, with a possible D match to TRBD2 (5 bases). This CDR3 spans 17 amino acids. Germline CDR1 MGHRA, CDR2 YSYEKL. The V gene lost 0 bases and the J gene lost 0 bases, with 13 bases spanning the gap. CDR3 in DNA: TGCGCCAGCAGCCAAGATTTACGGGGATCTAGCACAGATACGCAGTATTTT. Its protein product is CASSQDLRGSSTDTQYF.

This clonotype was found a few times. This chain uses TRBV6-5 with TRBJ2-3; D tentatively fits TRBD1 or TRBD2 (5 bases each). The CDR3 totals 19 residues. CDR1 and CDR2 from the germline V gene are MNHEY and SVGAGI. V was trimmed by 0 bases and J by 2 bases, leaving 21 bases between them. As DNA, the CDR3 is TGTGCCAGCAGTTACTCGAACACTCCTCGGCAGGGAGACACAGATACGCAGTATTTT. Its protein is CASSYSNTPRQGDTDTQYF.